This T cell receptor beta chain appears in the sequencing data of a study of cytomegalovirus exposure and HLA in healthy donors. Findings of the study overall: Listed as cytomegalovirus-associated were 150 or so TCR beta chains. DRB1 had the most TCR associations and HLA-C the fewest, a later analysis found, with rates varying by HLA locus. Donors belonging to an Asian-associated ancestry cluster reportedly showed fewer N-insertions in productive TCRs than the roughly 670-donor mean, according to what a later analysis found. Researchers reported in a later analysis that a missense DCLRE1C variant was tied to TCR beta V- and J-gene trimming.

The PCR ran on 60 Vbeta and 13 Jbeta primers. Here immunoSEQ multiplex PCR was the method, and the copy in TCRdb shows in-frame clones only, minus some. The top ten hold around 0.51% of the sample, which has about 140,000 clones, approximately 91% seen once. Concerning this clone itself: No antigen is known for it.

Sequences were obtained from PBMCs. This TCR was sampled from a woman aged 40 to 50 in good health and CMV-seronegative.

CDR3 protein: CASSFGTATSYEQYF. The CDR3 coding sequence is TGTGCCAGCAGCTTTGGGACAGCGACCTCCTACGAGCAGTACTTC. The chain joins TRBV7-9 to TRBJ2-5; TRBD1 aligns across 7 bases. The DNA matches TRBJ2-7 better at its end, which makes the J call doubtful. The CDR3 sequence is 15 residues long. Germline V gene data show CDR1 as SEHNR and CDR2 as FQNEAQ (reference sequence).